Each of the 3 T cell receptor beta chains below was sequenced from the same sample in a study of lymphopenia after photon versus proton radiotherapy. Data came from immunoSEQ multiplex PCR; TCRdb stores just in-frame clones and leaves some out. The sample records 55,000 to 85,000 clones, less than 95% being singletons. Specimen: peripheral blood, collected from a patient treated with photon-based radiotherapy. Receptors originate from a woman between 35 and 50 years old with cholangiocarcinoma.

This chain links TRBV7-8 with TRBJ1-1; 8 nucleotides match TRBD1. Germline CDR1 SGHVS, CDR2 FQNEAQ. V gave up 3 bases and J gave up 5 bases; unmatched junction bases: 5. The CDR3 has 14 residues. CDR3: CASSLTGAETEAFF. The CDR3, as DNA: TGTGCCAGCAGCTTGACAGGGGCAGAGACTGAAGCTTTCTTT.

The CDR3 region is CASSSTSGTYEQYF. CDR3 sequence (DNA): TGTGCCAGTAGTTCCACTAGCGGAACCTACGAGCAGTACTTC. The chain couples TRBV19 to TRBJ2-7, with 8 bases that match TRBD2. The V segment lost 5 bases and the J segment 2 bases; nucleotides outside the gene matches: 5. Germline lookup yields CDR1 LNHDA and CDR2 SQIVND (reference sequence). The CDR3 extends over 14 amino acids.

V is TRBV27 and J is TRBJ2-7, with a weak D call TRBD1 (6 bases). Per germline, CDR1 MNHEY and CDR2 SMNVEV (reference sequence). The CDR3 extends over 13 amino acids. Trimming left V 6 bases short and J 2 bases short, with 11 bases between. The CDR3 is CASRRTVAYEQYF. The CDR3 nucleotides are TGTGCCAGCAGGCGGACAGTCGCCTACGAGCAGTACTTC.